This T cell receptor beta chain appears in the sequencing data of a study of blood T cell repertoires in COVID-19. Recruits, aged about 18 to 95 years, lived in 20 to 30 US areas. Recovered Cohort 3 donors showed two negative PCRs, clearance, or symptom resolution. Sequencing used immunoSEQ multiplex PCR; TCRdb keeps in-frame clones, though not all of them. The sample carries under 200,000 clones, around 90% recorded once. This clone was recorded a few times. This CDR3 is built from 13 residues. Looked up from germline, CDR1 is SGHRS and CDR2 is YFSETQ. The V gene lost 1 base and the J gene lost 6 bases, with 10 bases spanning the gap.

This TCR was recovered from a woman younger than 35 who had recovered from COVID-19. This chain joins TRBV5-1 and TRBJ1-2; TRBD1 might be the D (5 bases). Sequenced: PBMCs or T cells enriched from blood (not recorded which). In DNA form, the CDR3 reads TGCGCCAGCAGCTTGTCGGGGGATCATGGCTACACCTTC. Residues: CASSLSGDHGYTF.